One sample yielded the 29 T cell receptor beta chains listed below, sequenced in a study of blood T cell repertoires in COVID-19. Profiling relied on immunoSEQ multiplex PCR, and the TCRdb table lists in-frame clones only, not all of them. The table includes 100,000 or so clones, about 82% detected once. Sequenced: peripheral blood. These receptors all stem from a man over 45 with active or convalescent COVID-19.

V usage is TRBV2 and J usage is TRBJ2-1; 8 bases match TRBD1. The length of the CDR3 is 15 residues. Looked up from germline, CDR1 is SNHLY and CDR2 is FYNNEI. V shed 6 bases, J shed 7 bases, and the junction held 11 bases outside the gene matches. The DNA of the CDR3 is TGTGCCAGCAGAATGAAAGCGCAGGGGGCAAATGAGCAGTTCTTC. Protein product: CASRMKAQGANEQFF.

The count of this clone is one. This chain links TRBV30 with TRBJ1-4, with TRBD1 matching 7 bases. The CDR3 spans 14 residues. CDR1 is GTSNPN and CDR2 is SVGIG in the germline V gene (reference sequence). V dropped 0 bases and J dropped 7; count of bases not matched to a gene: 5. CDR3: CAWSVGQGGEKLFF. CDR3 sequence (DNA): TGTGCCTGGAGTGTTGGTCAGGGGGGTGAAAAACTGTTTTTT.

The chain is built from TRBV2 and TRBJ1-1, with TRBD1 matching over 12 bases. V was clipped by 8 bases and J by 10 bases; unmatched bases: 17. The CDR3 length is 16 residues. Germline V gives CDR1 SNHLY, CDR2 FYNNEI. In DNA, the CDR3 is TGTGCCAGCCGTGTCGATCGGGGACAGGGGGCCGGGGGAGCTTTCTTT. Residues: CASRVDRGQGAGGAFF. Complete variable domain (other parts from reference TRBV2 and TRBJ1-1): EPEVTQTPSHQVTQMGQEVILRCVPISNHLYFYWYRQILGQKVEFLVSFYNNEISEKSEIFDDQFSVERPDGSNFTLKIRSTKLEDSAMYFCASRVDRGQGAGGAFFGQGTRLTVV.

V gene TRBV27 combines with J gene TRBJ1-1; a possible D gene is TRBD1 (6 bases). The CDR3 covers 14 residues. From germline, CDR1 is MNHEY and CDR2 SMNVEV (reference sequence). Trimming stripped 2 bases from V and 4 bases from J, with 11 bases between. The CDR3 reads CASSLRGEGTEAFF. DNA of the CDR3: TGTGCCAGCAGTTTAAGGGGGGAGGGCACTGAAGCTTTCTTT.

The V call is TRBV27, the J call TRBJ1-2; D is unresolved. The germline V and J ends were trimmed by 6 bases and 8 bases, with 16 bases remaining between them. The germline V gene encodes CDR1 MNHEY and CDR2 SMNVEV (reference sequence). The CDR3 is 13 amino acids. In DNA, the CDR3 is TGTGCCAGCAGCCGCCTAGGAAACGACGGCTACACCTTC. This translates into CASSRLGNDGYTF.

The rearrangement joins TRBV11-3 to TRBJ2-7, with D maybe TRBD2 (5 bases). Germline V CDR1 and CDR2: SGHNT, YENEEA. V dropped 0 bases and J dropped 2 bases, with 11 bases sitting between them. This CDR3 comprises 15 residues. CDR3 residues: CASSLEGRTTYEQYF. The CDR3 DNA reads TGTGCCAGCAGCTTAGAAGGGAGAACCACCTACGAGCAGTACTTC.

This clone appeared a few times. This chain uses TRBV5-4 with TRBJ2-7; 7 positions match TRBD1. Germline V CDR1 and CDR2: SGHNT, YYREEE (reference sequence). With V trimmed by 5 bases and J by 3 bases, 5 bases remained unmatched. CDR3 length: 13 residues. CDR3 residues: CASSGDSLYEQYF. The CDR3 coding sequence is TGTGCCAGCAGTGGGGACAGCCTCTACGAGCAGTACTTC. The complete variable domain, with remaining parts taken from reference TRBV5-4 and TRBJ2-7, reads ETGVTQSPTHLIKTRGQQVTLRCSSQSGHNTVSWYQQALGQGPQFIFQYYREEENGRGNFPPRFSGLQFPNYSSELNVNALELDDSALYLCASSGDSLYEQYFGPGTRLTVT.

This clone was seen a few times. This chain links TRBV2 with TRBJ2-5; 7 bases map to TRBD1. Germline V lookup: CDR1 SNHLY, CDR2 FYNNEI. Trimming took 8 bases from V and 0 from J; bases not matched to a gene: 6. The length of the CDR3 is 14 residues. The CDR3 spells CASGPGQYQETQYF. CDR3 in DNA: TGTGCCAGCGGCCCGGGACAGTACCAAGAGACCCAGTACTTC.

This chain connects TRBV30 to TRBJ2-7, with 11 bases matching TRBD1. V lost 4 bases, J lost 6 bases, and 8 bases stayed unmatched. Germline lookup yields CDR1 GTSNPN and CDR2 SVGIG (reference sequence). The CDR3 totals 14 residues. CDR3: CAWTPGQGVSEQYF. CDR3 nucleotide sequence: TGTGCCTGGACCCCGGGACAGGGGGTCTCCGAGCAGTACTTC. The variable domain in full, completed from reference TRBV30 and TRBJ2-7, reads SQTIHQWPATLVQPVGSPLSLECTVEGTSNPNLYWYRQAAGRGLQLLFYSVGIGQISSEVPQNLSASRPQDRQFILSSKKLLLSDSGFYLCAWTPGQGVSEQYFGPGTRLTVT.

The genes are TRBV19 and TRBJ2-7, with TRBD2 as a possible D gene (5 bases). Trimming cost V 5 bases and J 3 bases, with 14 bases left between them. The CDR3 is made up of 14 amino acids. Germline CDR1 reads LNHDA; CDR2 reads SQIVND (reference sequence). The CDR3 region is CASSHRDPYYEQYF. The CDR3 DNA follows: TGTGCCAGTAGTCACCGGGATCCTTACTACGAGCAGTACTTC.

The chain carries TRBV6-1 and TRBJ1-3, with D uncertain. Trimming took 1 base from V and 0 from J, leaving 13 bases between them. CDR1 and CDR2 (germline): MNHNS, SASEGT. CDR3 length: 17 residues. In nucleotides, the CDR3 is TGTGCCAGCAGTGAAGTAGGCGGCGGTATCTCTGGAAACACCATATATTTT. Translated: CASSEVGGGISGNTIYF.

The chain links TRBV9 to TRBJ2-1, with 12 bases matching TRBD2. The V segment lost 4 bases and the J segment 7 bases; nucleotides outside the gene matches: 9. Germline V gives CDR1 SGDLS, CDR2 YYNGEE. This CDR3 comprises 16 residues. CDR3 region: CASSPTLAGGKNEQFF. DNA for the CDR3: TGTGCCAGCAGCCCAACGCTAGCGGGAGGGAAAAATGAGCAGTTCTTC.

The chain is built from TRBV5-4 and TRBJ2-7, with 12 nucleotides matching TRBD1. Trimming at V came to 3 bases and at J to 6 bases, leaving 4 bases not matched to a gene. This CDR3 is built from 14 residues. Per the germline V gene, CDR1 is SGHNT and CDR2 is YYREEE (reference sequence). The CDR3 bases are TGTGCCAGCAGCTGGGGACAGGGGGCTGGCGAGCAGTACTTC. Its translation: CASSWGQGAGEQYF.

V is TRBV12-5 and J is TRBJ2-1; D may be TRBD2 (6 bases). The CDR3 covers 14 residues. Trimming stripped 6 bases from V and 0 bases from J, with 9 bases between. Looked up from germline, CDR1 is LGHNT and CDR2 is FRNRAP. The chain's CDR3 is CASGRGSSYNEQFF. As DNA, the CDR3 is TGTGCTAGTGGCCGGGGGAGCTCCTACAATGAGCAGTTCTTC. The full variable domain, completed using reference TRBV12-5 and TRBJ2-1, is DARVTQTPRHKVTEMGQEVTMRCQPILGHNTVFWYRQTMMQGLELLAYFRNRAPLDDSGMPKDRFSAEMPDATLATLKIQPSEPRDSAVYFCASGRGSSYNEQFFGPGTRLTVL.

In this sample, this clone turned up once. V usage is TRBV7-2 and J usage is TRBJ2-5, with D perhaps TRBD2 (5 bases). V was trimmed by 8 bases and J by 5 bases, leaving 12 bases between them. CDR3 size: 12 residues. Germline loops: CDR1 SGHTA, CDR2 FQGNSA. CDR3 in DNA: TGTGCCAGCGGGCCTAGCTTGGAGACCCAGTACTTC. Protein: CASGPSLETQYF.

The chain links TRBV7-6 to TRBJ2-1, with 8 bases that match TRBD2. The germline CDR1 and CDR2 sequences are SGHVS and FNYEAQ. This CDR3 contains 17 residues. V shed 5 bases and J 1 base; nucleotides not matched to a gene: 10. The CDR3 region has the DNA TGTGCCAGCAGCGCGGGGCCTCTAGCGGGTTCCTACAATGAGCAGTTCTTC. It translates to CASSAGPLAGSYNEQFF.

This chain uses TRBV6-5 with TRBJ2-3, with D perhaps TRBD2 (5 bases). Germline V gene sequence: CDR1 MNHEY, CDR2 SVGAGI. The CDR3 is made up of 16 amino acids. V was clipped by 4 bases and J by 2 bases, with 16 bases between them. Here the CDR3 reads CASSFGGGLNTDTQYF. The CDR3 DNA follows: TGTGCCAGCAGTTTTGGCGGCGGACTCAACACAGATACGCAGTATTTT.

This chain connects TRBV20-1 to TRBJ1-6; no firm D call. The germline V and J ends were trimmed by 3 bases and 8 bases, with 14 bases remaining between them. The germline V gene has CDR1 DFQATT and CDR2 SNEGSKA (reference sequence). This CDR3 is built from 14 residues. CDR3 sequence (DNA): TGCAGTGCTAGTCCGGTTTCCCTCGATTCACCCCTCCACTTT. It encodes CSASPVSLDSPLHF.

V gene TRBV2 combines with J gene TRBJ2-7; possible D gene TRBD2, 6 bases. This CDR3 is 13 amino acids long. Per germline, CDR1 SNHLY and CDR2 FYNNEI. Deletions cut 8 bases from V and 7 bases from J, with 18 bases between. Here the CDR3 DNA reads TGTGCCAGCGAGTCGTCGGGAGTCGGGGAGCAGTACTTC. Amino acid sequence: CASESSGVGEQYF.

The chain joins TRBV19 to TRBJ1-5, with 9 bases that match TRBD1. Germline CDR1 reads LNHDA; CDR2 reads SQIVND (reference sequence). The CDR3 length is 15 residues. Trimming removed 3 bases from V and 6 bases from J; junction bases left unmatched: 6. The CDR3 DNA follows: TGTGCCAGTAGTATGGGACAGGGAGGGAGTCAGCCCCAGCATTTT. Its translation is CASSMGQGGSQPQHF.

J is TRBJ2-5 and V is TRBV18, with D maybe TRBD2 (6 bases). This CDR3 comprises 14 residues. Deletions cut 4 bases from V and 1 base from J, with 10 bases between. CDR1 KGHSH and CDR2 LQKENI come from the germline V gene. As DNA, the CDR3 is TGTGCCAGCTCACTTCCCGGGGGCCAAGAGACCCAGTACTTC. Its translation is CASSLPGGQETQYF.

This chain joins TRBV5-8 and TRBJ2-2; D gene ambiguous. The CDR3 is 11 amino acids. Trimming left V 4 bases short and J 7 bases short, with 5 bases between. The germline CDR1 and CDR2 sequences are SGHTS and YDEGEE. This chain's CDR3 is CASSLYGELFF. The CDR3 bases are TGTGCCAGCAGCCTCTACGGGGAGCTGTTTTTT.

V and J are TRBV19 and TRBJ1-3, with D tentatively TRBD1 (6 bases). The CDR3 consists of 16 residues. Deletions cut 5 bases from V and 0 bases from J, with 14 bases between. Germline lookup yields CDR1 LNHDA and CDR2 SQIVND (reference sequence). The CDR3 loop reads CASSQDRPFSGNTIYF. DNA of the CDR3: TGTGCCAGTAGTCAAGACAGGCCTTTCTCTGGAAACACCATATATTTT. Supplemented by reference TRBV19 and TRBJ1-3, the full variable domain reads DGGITQSPKYLFRKEGQNVTLSCEQNLNHDAMYWYRQDPGQGLRLIYYSQIVNDFQKGDIAEGYSVSREKKESFPLTVTSAQKNPTAFYLCASSQDRPFSGNTIYFGEGSWLTVV.

This clone was seen more than once but under ten times. The chain is built from TRBV2 and TRBJ2-1, with 7 bases fitting TRBD2. This CDR3 has 14 residues. J gave up 7 bases and V 5 bases, and 8 bases lay outside the gene matches. Per the germline V gene, CDR1 is SNHLY and CDR2 is FYNNEI. CDR3 residues: CASSLLLASNEQFF. CDR3 sequence (DNA): TGTGCCAGCAGTCTACTACTAGCGAGTAATGAGCAGTTCTTC.

This chain connects TRBV6-4 to TRBJ1-5; 8 bases are shared with TRBD1. The V gene's germline CDR1 is MRHNA and CDR2 SNTAGT. The CDR3 is made up of 19 amino acids. The ends lost 0 bases at V and 6 bases at J; junction bases unmatched: 16. The CDR3 here is CASSDSSRDRSVRGQPQHF. The CDR3 DNA reads as TGTGCCAGCAGTGACTCGAGTCGGGACAGGTCGGTTCGGGGTCAGCCCCAGCATTTT.

CDR3: CASSGGAGEGGDEQFF. The CDR3, as DNA: TGTGCCAGCAGTGGCGGAGCGGGAGAGGGAGGGGATGAGCAGTTCTTC. The J gene is TRBJ2-1, the V gene TRBV6-1; 8 bases are a match to TRBD2. The V gene's germline CDR1 is MNHNS and CDR2 SASEGT. V lost 4 bases and J lost 8; bases outside the gene matches: 13. CDR3 size: 16 residues.

This chain uses TRBV19 with TRBJ2-7; possibly TRBD2 for D (6 bases). Germline V lookup: CDR1 LNHDA, CDR2 SQIVND (reference sequence). The CDR3 runs 13 residues. Trimming pared 4 bases from V and 4 bases from J, leaving 11 bases between. The DNA of the CDR3 is TGTGCCAGTAGTAGGGACTTACTTTACGAGCAGTACTTC. This gives the protein CASSRDLLYEQYF.

The chain has TRBV12-3 or TRBV12-4 and TRBJ1-5, with TRBD1 as a possible D gene (6 bases). The CDR3 runs 12 residues. The germline V and J ends were trimmed by 5 bases and 5 bases, with 7 bases remaining between them. CDR3 nucleotides: TGTGCCAGCAGTAGGGGGTATCAGCCCCAGCATTTT. As protein: CASSRGYQPQHF.

This chain uses TRBV7-9 with TRBJ2-1; tentative D call: TRBD2 (6 bases). The V and J ends lost 5 bases and 8 bases respectively, with 16 bases between them. CDR3 length: 14 residues. Germline V lookup: CDR1 SEHNR, CDR2 FQNEAQ (reference sequence). Here the CDR3 DNA reads TGTGCCAGCAGCACTAGCATAGTCTCAGATGAGCAGTTCTTC. It specifies CASSTSIVSDEQFF.